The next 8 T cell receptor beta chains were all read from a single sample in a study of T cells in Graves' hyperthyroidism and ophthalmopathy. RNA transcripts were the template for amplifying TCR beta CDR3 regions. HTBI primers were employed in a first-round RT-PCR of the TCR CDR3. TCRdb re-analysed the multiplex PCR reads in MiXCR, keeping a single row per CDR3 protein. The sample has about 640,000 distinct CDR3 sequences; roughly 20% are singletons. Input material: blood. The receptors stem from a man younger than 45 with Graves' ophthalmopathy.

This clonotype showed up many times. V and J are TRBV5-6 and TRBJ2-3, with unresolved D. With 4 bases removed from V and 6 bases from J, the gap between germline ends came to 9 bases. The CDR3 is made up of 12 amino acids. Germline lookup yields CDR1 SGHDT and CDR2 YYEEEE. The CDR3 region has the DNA TGTGCCAGCAGCACCGGAAGCGATACGCAGTATTTT. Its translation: CASSTGSDTQYF.

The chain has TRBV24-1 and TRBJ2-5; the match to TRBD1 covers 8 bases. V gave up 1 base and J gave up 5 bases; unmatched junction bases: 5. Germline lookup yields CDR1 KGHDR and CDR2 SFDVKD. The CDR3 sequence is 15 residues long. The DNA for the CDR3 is TGTGCCACCAGTGATTTAGACAGGGGACGGGAGACCCAGTACTTC. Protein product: CATSDLDRGRETQYF.

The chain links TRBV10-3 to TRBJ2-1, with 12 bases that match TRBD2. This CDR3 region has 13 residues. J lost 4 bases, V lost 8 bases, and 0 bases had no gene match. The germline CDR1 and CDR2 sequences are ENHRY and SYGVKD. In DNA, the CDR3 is TGTGCCATCGGACTAGCGGGATACAATGAGCAGTTCTTC. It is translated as CAIGLAGYNEQFF.

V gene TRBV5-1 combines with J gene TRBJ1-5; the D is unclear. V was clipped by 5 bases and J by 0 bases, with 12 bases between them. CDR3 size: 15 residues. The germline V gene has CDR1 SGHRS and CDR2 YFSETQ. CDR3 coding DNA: TGCGCCAGCAGTATGAGACTTTATAGCAATCAGCCCCAGCATTTT. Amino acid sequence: CASSMRLYSNQPQHF.

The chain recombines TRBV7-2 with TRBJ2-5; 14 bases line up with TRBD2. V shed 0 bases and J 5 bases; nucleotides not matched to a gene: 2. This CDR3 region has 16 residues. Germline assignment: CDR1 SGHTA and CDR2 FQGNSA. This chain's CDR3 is CASSLAGLAGAETQYF. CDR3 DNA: TGTGCCAGCAGCTTAGCGGGACTAGCGGGAGCGGAGACCCAGTACTTC.

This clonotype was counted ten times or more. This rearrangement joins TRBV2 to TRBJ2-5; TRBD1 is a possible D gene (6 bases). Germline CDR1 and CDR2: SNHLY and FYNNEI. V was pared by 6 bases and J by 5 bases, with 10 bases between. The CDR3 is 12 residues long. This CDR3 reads CASRGQSETQYF. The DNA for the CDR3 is TGTGCCAGCAGGGGACAATCGGAGACCCAGTACTTC.

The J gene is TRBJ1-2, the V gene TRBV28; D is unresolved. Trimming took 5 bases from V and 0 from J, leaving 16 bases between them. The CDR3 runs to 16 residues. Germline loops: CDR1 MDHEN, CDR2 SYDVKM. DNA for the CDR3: TGTGCCAGCAGTACCCCTCGCCGAGTTTCTAACTATGGCTACACCTTC. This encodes CASSTPRRVSNYGYTF.

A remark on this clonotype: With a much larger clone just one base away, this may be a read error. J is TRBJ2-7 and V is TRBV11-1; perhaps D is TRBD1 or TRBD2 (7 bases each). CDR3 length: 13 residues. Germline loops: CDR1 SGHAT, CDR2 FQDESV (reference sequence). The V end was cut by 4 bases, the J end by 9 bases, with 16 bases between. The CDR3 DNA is TGTGCCAGCAGCTCCACCACCAGGGGGGGGCAGTACTTC. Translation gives CASSSTTRGGQYF.